The sequence of this TCR beta chain was determined in a study of quantifying T cell responses using KT2 cells. Study information: Reverse transcription used primers in the TCR alpha and beta constant regions.

The cDNA 3' end received a ligated oligonucleotide with a UMI. The first PCR ran 4 to 5 cycles with an equimolar RC1.1 and RC1.2 beta primer mix. TCRdb reanalysed the UMI-ligation and nested PCR reads using MiXCR and keeps one entry per CDR3 protein. The sample has tens of thousands of distinct CDR3 sequences, under 13% seen once. The sample is PBMC spiked with counted cells of clone KT2. This clonotype has only a few counts. This clonotype was obtained from a human donor. Input material: PBMCs spiked with cells of the T cell clone KT2.

This chain's CDR3 is CASTQGGTGAYEQYF. The CDR3 nucleotides are TGTGCCAGCACCCAGGGAGGGACAGGGGCCTACGAGCAGTACTTC. V usage is TRBV28 and J usage is TRBJ2-7; 10 nucleotides match TRBD1. Per germline, CDR1 MDHEN and CDR2 SYDVKM. CDR3 length: 15 amino acids. V trimming: 7 bases; J trimming: 2 bases; junction bases outside the gene matches: 8.